This paragraph covers one TCR beta chain sequence. This sample stems from a study of shared clonotypes between healthy human individuals. The CDR3 is 16 amino acids. Germline lookup yields CDR1 LGHNA and CDR2 YSLEER. V was pared by 4 bases and J by 4 bases, with 17 bases between. Method: immunoSEQ multiplex PCR; TCRdb's copy keeps in-frame clones and lacks some. Counted here are some 2,500,000 clones, roughly 90% occurring once; the ten biggest clones make up approximately 0.39%. The genes are TRBV4-3 and TRBJ2-1; no clear D. Material: naive CD4+ T cells from PBMCs. The sample's subset: CD45RA+ positively selected. This TCR was recovered from a man between 18 and 35 years old in good health. Some clones in this sample may be carry-over from other donors' samples. DNA of the CDR3: TGCGCCAGCAGCCCCGACCAAACGCGGCGGTACAATGAGCAGTTCTTC. Encoded protein: CASSPDQTRRYNEQFF.